This is a list of T cell receptor beta chains from one sample in a study of blood T cell repertoires in COVID-19. Produced via immunoSEQ multiplex PCR; TCRdb's table is partial and in-frame only. Among a few hundred thousand clones listed, roughly four fifths were seen once. The specimen sequenced was PBMCs or T cells enriched from blood (not recorded which). The source of these receptors is a woman in her fifties or sixties who had recovered from COVID-19. The CDR3 runs from the conserved cysteine through the conserved F or W. D genes are given only for firm matches. The size of a clone is reported for some rows only, either as once, few or many, or as a class for expanded clones.

J gene	D gene	V gene	clone size	CDR3 protein	CDR3 DNA
TRBJ2-7	TRBD1	TRBV7-2	.	CASSLGTGGPYEQYF	TGTGCCAGCAGCCTAGGGACAGGGGGGCCCTACGAGCAGTACTTC
TRBJ2-7	TRBD2	TRBV5-5	.	CASSSLAGGAYEQYF	TGTGCCAGCAGCTCACTAGCGGGAGGAGCCTACGAGCAGTACTTC
TRBJ2-1	TRBD2	TRBV7-3	.	CASSPAGAYNEQFF	TGTGCCAGCAGTCCAGCGGGGGCCTACAATGAGCAGTTCTTC
TRBJ1-1	.	TRBV11-3	few	CASSLVSGMNTEAFF	TGTGCCAGCAGCTTAGTCTCAGGTATGAACACTGAAGCTTTCTTT
TRBJ2-1	TRBD2	TRBV5-1	.	CASSYASGGLFSYNEQFF	TGCGCCAGCAGCTACGCGAGCGGGGGGCTTTTCTCCTACAATGAGCAGTTCTTC
TRBJ1-2	TRBD1	TRBV6-2/TRBV6-3	.	CASTPHLPGQLNYGYTF	TGTGCCAGCACCCCCCACCTACCGGGACAGTTGAACTATGGCTACACCTTC
TRBJ2-7	TRBD2	TRBV28	.	CASSPGTRPYEQYF	TGTGCCAGCAGCCCCGGGACTAGACCATACGAGCAGTACTTC
TRBJ1-1	TRBD1	TRBV18	.	CASSSGQVNTEAFF	TGTGCCAGCTCATCGGGACAGGTTAACACTGAAGCTTTCTTT
TRBJ2-3	TRBD1	TRBV2	.	CASSDPGTGGTTDTQYF	TGTGCCAGCAGTGATCCTGGGACAGGGGGCACGACAGATACGCAGTATTTT
TRBJ1-2	.	TRBV5-1	.	CASSLEPSRQTFYGYTF	TGCGCCAGCAGCTTGGAACCCTCCCGACAGACTTTCTATGGCTACACCTTC
TRBJ2-4	.	TRBV11-2	.	CASSLGGQIAKNIQYF	TGTGCCAGCAGCCTGGGGGGGCAGATAGCCAAAAACATTCAGTACTTC
TRBJ2-1	TRBD2	TRBV7-9	.	CASSFPLAGGHYEQFF	TGTGCCAGCAGCTTCCCCTTAGCGGGGGGGCACTATGAGCAGTTCTTC
TRBJ1-1	.	TRBV18	few	CASSPPARGVVTEAFF	TGTGCCAGCTCACCACCGGCCCGCGGAGTCGTCACTGAAGCTTTCTTT
TRBJ1-4	TRBD1	TRBV7-9	.	CASSRKAGTGNEKLFF	TGTGCCAGCAGCCGAAAGGCCGGGACAGGGAATGAAAAACTGTTTTTT
TRBJ1-5	.	TRBV12-3/TRBV12-4	.	CASSRYSNQPQHF	TGTGCCAGCAGCCGGTATAGCAATCAGCCCCAGCATTTT
TRBJ1-2	.	TRBV28	.	CASSLLGMGRGASNYGYTF	TGTGCCAGCAGTTTATTAGGGATGGGACGGGGGGCTAGTAACTATGGCTACACCTTC
TRBJ1-1	.	TRBV9	.	CASSVGPRGEAFF	TGTGCCAGCAGCGTAGGGCCACGGGGGGAAGCTTTCTTT
TRBJ1-2	.	TRBV6-5	.	CASSYGGDYGYTF	TGTGCCAGCAGTTACGGGGGCGACTATGGCTACACCTTC
TRBJ2-7	.	TRBV27	.	CASSSTGGYEQYF	TGTGCCAGCAGTTCTACGGGCGGGTACGAGCAGTACTTC
TRBJ2-7	TRBD1	TRBV5-4	.	CASSSGQGRYEQYF	TGTGCCAGCAGCTCGGGACAGGGACGCTACGAGCAGTACTTC
TRBJ2-7	.	TRBV2	few	CASSEATGTYYEQYF	TGTGCCAGCAGTGAAGCCACCGGGACTTACTACGAGCAGTACTTC
TRBJ2-3	TRBD2	TRBV4-1	.	CASTPRGLAGGDTQYF	TGCGCCAGCACCCCCCGGGGACTAGCGGGAGGGGATACGCAGTATTTT
TRBJ1-1	.	TRBV6-5	.	CASYSPRRTQAFF	TGTGCCAGCTACTCTCCCCGGCGGACACAAGCTTTCTTT
TRBJ2-7	TRBD1	TRBV7-2	.	CASSPYRQGSGEQYF	TGTGCCAGCAGCCCTTACAGACAGGGCTCGGGCGAGCAGTACTTC
TRBJ1-5	.	TRBV7-9	.	CASSFPNQPQHF	TGTGCCAGCAGCTTCCCAAATCAGCCCCAGCATTTT
TRBJ1-2	.	TRBV14	.	CASSQERLYGYTF	TGTGCCAGCAGCCAAGAGCGACTCTATGGCTACACCTTC
TRBJ2-1	.	TRBV5-1	.	CASSLAIPGSYNEQFF	TGCGCCAGCAGCTTGGCCATCCCCGGCTCCTACAATGAGCAGTTCTTC